The clone carrying this T cell receptor (beta chain) was counted at least ten times. Its matching antigen is unknown. Absence of ophthalmopathy progression within 18 months defined stable Graves' hyperthyroidism. RNA transcripts yielded amplified TCR beta CDR3 regions. A set of HTBI primers served as the primers for a first-round RT-PCR of the TCR CDR3. TCRdb redid the calling of the multiplex PCR reads with MiXCR, one entry per CDR3 protein. The repertoire holds approximately 700,000 distinct CDR3 sequences, around 15% seen once, with about 8.4% in the top ten. This sample is drawn from a study of T cells in Graves' hyperthyroidism and ophthalmopathy. Study context: Any treatment followed the collection of peripheral blood at initial diagnosis. General study findings and limits: In the analysis, a 13 V-J model separated ophthalmopathy from stable hyperthyroidism. Most thyroid clonotypes that were expanded above 0.001 also turned up in blood.

The sample was blood. This clonotype was sampled from a man aged 18 to 29 with Graves' hyperthyroidism.

CDR3 in amino acids: CASSPWDISTDTQYF. The DNA for the CDR3 is TGTGCCAGCTCACCTTGGGACATCAGCACAGATACGCAGTATTTT. V gene TRBV18 combines with J gene TRBJ2-3; weak D call: TRBD1 (6 bases). Germline V gene sequence: CDR1 KGHSH, CDR2 LQKENI. The length of the CDR3 is 15 residues. The V gene lost 3 bases and the J gene lost 0 bases, with 10 bases spanning the gap.